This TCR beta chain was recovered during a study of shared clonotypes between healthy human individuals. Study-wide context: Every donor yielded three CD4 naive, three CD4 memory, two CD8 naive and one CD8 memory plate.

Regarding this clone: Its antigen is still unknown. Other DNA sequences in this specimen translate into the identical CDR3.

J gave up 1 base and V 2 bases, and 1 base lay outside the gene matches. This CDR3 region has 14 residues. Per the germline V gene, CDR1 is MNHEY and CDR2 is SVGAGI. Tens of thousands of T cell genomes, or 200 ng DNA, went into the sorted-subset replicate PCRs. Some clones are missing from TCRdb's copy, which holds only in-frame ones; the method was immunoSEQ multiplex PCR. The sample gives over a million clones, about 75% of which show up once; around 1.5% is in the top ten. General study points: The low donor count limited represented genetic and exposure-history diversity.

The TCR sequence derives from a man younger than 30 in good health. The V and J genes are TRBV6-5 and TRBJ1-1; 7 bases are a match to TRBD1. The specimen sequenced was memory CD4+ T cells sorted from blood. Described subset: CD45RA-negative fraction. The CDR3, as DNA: TGTGCCAGCAGTTACCGGACAGGGAACACTGAAGCTTTCTTT. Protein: CASSYRTGNTEAFF.